This TCR beta chain was observed in a study of blood T cell repertoires in COVID-19 (dated by TCRdb to 2018 to 2021). For the wider study: Collaborator samples came from the United States, Italy and Spain and covered acute and convalescent phases of COVID-19. The material from the prospective study consisted of cDNA or gDNA derived from T cells, B-cell-depleted T cells, or PBMCs. Deeply sampled blood TCRbeta repertoires from subjects exposed to, actively infected with, or recovered from COVID-19 were included in the dataset. The repertoires were made available in a free public database intended to serve as a resource for research on the immune response to SARS-CoV-2. The samples were drawn from the first 160 participants of the ongoing ImmuneRACE study and from 950 to 1,500 subjects provided by 6 global collaborators. Nearly every sample came with metadata listing a de-identified subject ID, COVID-19 status, age in years and sex. Where available, HLA class I and class II types were obtained from metadata supplied by the sample provider rather than from assay-based typing. Broader findings and caveats from the paper: The amount of clinical and demographic metadata varied by source and participant and was provided uncurated.

TCRbeta CDR3 regions were amplified from genomic DNA by means of the immunoSEQ Assay, a bias-controlled multiplex PCR. Processing in the source paper ran as follows. The number of nucleated cells in each sample was estimated from the amplification of reference gene primers within the assay. To quantify the absolute abundance of each unique TCRbeta CDR3 rearrangement, sequence reads were collapsed and filtered. For each sample, productive Simpson clonality was calculated as the square root of Simpson's diversity index across productive rearrangements. Sourced from immuneACCESS, this table was stored by TCRdb with only in-frame sequences that have V and J called. A share of the clones is absent; for the studies checked, an unresolved V gene accounts for under half, and the remainder has no known explanation. For V, J and clone size, that table is used; D and trimming come from the DNA. The sample table shows about 400,000 clones, and less than 90% are seen once. Just over 7% of the sample belongs to the ten largest clones.

Regarding this clone: Its specific antigen is unknown. No base-level quality is on record; no much larger clone is a single base apart.

At one collaborating source in Seattle, patients were enrolled during active infection and were followed longitudinally through the course of disease. The collaborating institutions used their own protocols to collect whole blood in K2EDTA tubes. For TCRbeta analysis, collaborators shipped samples in one of three forms: frozen whole blood, isolated PBMCs, or DNA extracted from either of those sample types. The CDR1 and CDR2 encoded by the germline V gene (reference sequence) are PRHDT and FYEKMQ. Its CDR3 holds 13 amino acids, cysteine through phenylalanine. Of all the DNA, just the CDR3 is kept, 39 bases in frame from base 1. V is reduced by 0 bases and J by 6 bases, leaving a spacing of 6 bases between them.

This sequence was found in a woman aged 60-75 years with COVID-19, enrolled during active disease. This chain joins TRBV13 to TRBJ2-1; matching of 6 bases hints at TRBD2 as the D gene. Sequencing used peripheral blood. The CDR3 region has the sequence CASSLGGGNEQFF. The DNA sequence reads TGTGCCAGCAGCTTAGGCGGGGGCAATGAGCAGTTCTTC.